The 20 T cell receptor beta chains listed next were all sequenced from one sample in a study of cytomegalovirus exposure and HLA in healthy donors. Both 60 Vbeta primers and 13 Jbeta primers went into the PCR. Some clones are missing from TCRdb's copy, which holds only in-frame ones; the method was immunoSEQ multiplex PCR. The table lists around 91,000 clones, 60% to 65% of them singletons, with about 2.3% in the top ten. Sequencing used PBMCs. These receptor sequences come from a human donor in good health.

This chain connects TRBV5-6 to TRBJ2-3; 8 bases align to TRBD2. This CDR3 is 14 amino acids long. V lost 0 bases to trimming and J lost 5 bases; unmatched junction nucleotides: 2. Germline V CDR1 and CDR2: SGHDT, YYEEEE. As DNA, the CDR3 is TGTGCCAGCAGCTTGGCGGGGGGGGGAGATACGCAGTATTTT. Translating gives CASSLAGGGDTQYF.

This chain connects TRBV13 to TRBJ2-3; no clear D. The germline V and J ends were trimmed by 5 bases and 5 bases, with 14 bases remaining between them. CDR3 length equals 14 residues. CDR1 PRHDT and CDR2 FYEKMQ come from the germline V gene (reference sequence). This chain's CDR3 is CASSRPPLGDTQYF. DNA for the CDR3: TGTGCCAGCAGCCGCCCCCCACTCGGAGATACGCAGTATTTT.

The chain joins TRBV27 to TRBJ2-2; 9 bases match TRBD2. V shed 1 base and J 3 bases; nucleotides not matched to a gene: 9. Germline loops: CDR1 MNHEY, CDR2 SMNVEV (reference sequence). CDR3 length: 18 amino acids. In nucleotides, the CDR3 is TGTGCCAGCAGTTTATTCCTAGCGGGATCAGCAGACACCGGGGAGCTGTTTTTT. Its translation is CASSLFLAGSADTGELFF.

The chain links TRBV15 to TRBJ1-2, with unresolved D. This CDR3 is 12 amino acids long. Trimming took off 0 bases at V and 13 bases at J, with 12 bases between the two ends. Germline loops: CDR1 LNHNV, CDR2 YYDKDF (reference sequence). The chain's CDR3 is CATSRDREAPTF. DNA of the CDR3: TGTGCCACCAGCAGAGATCGGGAGGCTCCCACCTTC.

The chain recombines TRBV5-4 with TRBJ2-3; D gene unclear. The germline CDR1 and CDR2 sequences are SGHNT and YYREEE (reference sequence). V gave up 4 bases and J gave up 3 bases, with 6 bases separating them. CDR3 length: 12 amino acids. CDR3 sequence: CASSVTTDTQYF. The CDR3, as DNA: TGTGCCAGCAGCGTAACAACAGATACGCAGTATTTT. The full variable domain, with the rest looked up from reference TRBV5-4 and TRBJ2-3, is ETGVTQSPTHLIKTRGQQVTLRCSSQSGHNTVSWYQQALGQGPQFIFQYYREEENGRGNFPPRFSGLQFPNYSSELNVNALELDDSALYLCASSVTTDTQYFGPGTRLTVL.

V usage is TRBV7-8 and J usage is TRBJ2-7; tentatively, D is TRBD1 (7 bases). CDR3 length: 16 residues. V shed 5 bases and J shed 1 base, with 18 bases lying between them. Germline V gene data show CDR1 as SGHVS and CDR2 as FQNEAQ. The CDR3 here is CASSQGGTAYSYEQYF. The CDR3 DNA follows: TGTGCCAGCAGCCAAGGGGGGACAGCGTATTCCTACGAGCAGTACTTC.

The V and J genes are TRBV30 and TRBJ1-4; D is undetermined. Germline values: CDR1 GTSNPN, CDR2 SVGIG (reference sequence). The CDR3 totals 11 residues. The CDR3 DNA sequence: TGTGGCGGGAGCCTAAGTGAAAAACTGTTTTTT. It translates to CGGSLSEKLFF.

This clone was picked up a small number of times. This chain connects TRBV19 to TRBJ2-7, with D tentatively TRBD1 (6 bases). Germline assignment: CDR1 LNHDA and CDR2 SQIVND (reference sequence). V lost 4 bases, J lost 2 bases, and 9 bases lay in between. The CDR3 is made up of 13 amino acids. CDR3 amino acids: CASSNGGTYEQYF. As DNA, the CDR3 is TGTGCCAGTAGTAATGGGGGCACCTACGAGCAGTACTTC.

The rearrangement joins TRBV5-4 to TRBJ1-6; a possible D gene is TRBD1 (6 bases). The V end was cut by 1 base, the J end by 7 bases, with 9 bases between. The CDR3 runs to 14 residues. Germline CDR1 is SGHNT and CDR2 is YYREEE (reference sequence). Here the CDR3 DNA reads TGTGCCAGCAGCTTGCAGGGGCAAAATTCACCCCTCCACTTT. It translates to CASSLQGQNSPLHF.

The V and J genes are TRBV7-8 and TRBJ2-5; TRBD2 is a possible D gene (5 bases). This CDR3 region has 15 residues. Trimming took 5 bases from V and 5 from J, leaving 18 bases between them. Germline assignment: CDR1 SGHVS and CDR2 FQNEAQ. CDR3 nucleotide sequence: TGTGCCAGCAGCGACGATACTAGTTCTCGGGAGACCCAGTACTTC. Protein product: CASSDDTSSRETQYF.

V usage is TRBV4-3 and J usage is TRBJ1-2; 8 bases are shared with TRBD1. The CDR3 contains 18 residues. From germline, CDR1 is LGHNA and CDR2 YSLEER. After removal of 0 bases from V and 9 bases from J, the junction contained 18 bases not matched to a gene. The CDR3 is CASSQDRPRGQAYFSYTF. In DNA form, the CDR3 reads TGCGCCAGCAGCCAAGATAGGCCCCGGGGACAGGCTTACTTCAGCTACACCTTC.

The rearrangement joins TRBV18 to TRBJ1-2; D is undetermined. Trimming took 0 bases from V and 8 from J, leaving 13 bases between them. The CDR3 spans 14 residues. CDR1 is KGHSH, CDR2 LQKENI, per germline. The DNA of the CDR3 is TGTGCCAGCTCACCACCGGTTTTAGGGAGCGGCTACACCTTC. This encodes CASSPPVLGSGYTF. The full variable domain, its missing parts supplied by reference TRBV18 and TRBJ1-2, is NAGVMQNPRHLVRRRGQEARLRCSPMKGHSHVYWYRQLPEEGLKFMVYLQKENIIDESGMPKERFSAEFPKEGPSILRIQQVVRGDSAAYFCASSPPVLGSGYTFGSGTRLTVV.

This sequence joins TRBV7-8 and TRBJ2-2, with 9 bases that match TRBD1. The CDR3 is 17 residues long. V trimming: 1 base; J trimming: 7 bases; junction bases outside the gene matches: 10. The germline V gene encodes CDR1 SGHVS and CDR2 FQNEAQ. Here the CDR3 reads CASSLDGTGPFGGELFF. DNA for the CDR3: TGTGCCAGCAGCTTAGACGGGACAGGGCCGTTTGGCGGGGAGCTGTTTTTT.

The J gene is TRBJ2-1, the V gene TRBV19; unclear D gene. There are 12 residues in the CDR3. Trimming cost V 5 bases and J 6 bases, with 8 bases left between them. Germline CDR1 is LNHDA and CDR2 is SQIVND (reference sequence). The CDR3, as DNA: TGTGCCAGTAGTTCCGGTCTCAATGAGCAGTTCTTC. It encodes CASSSGLNEQFF.

The chain is built from TRBV5-4 and TRBJ1-5, with TRBD1 matching 7 bases. Germline CDR1 reads SGHNT; CDR2 reads YYREEE (reference sequence). CDR3 length: 15 amino acids. V gave up 2 bases and J gave up 9 bases; unmatched junction bases: 11. CDR3 amino acids: CASSFDGDRGRPQHF. CDR3 nucleotide sequence: TGTGCCAGCAGCTTTGATGGGGACAGAGGCCGGCCCCAGCATTTT.

This clone appeared a few times. This chain joins TRBV6-4 and TRBJ1-5; D is ambiguous. Germline V lookup: CDR1 MRHNA, CDR2 SNTAGT. The germline V and J ends were trimmed by 4 bases and 0 bases, with 4 bases remaining between them. CDR3 size: 13 residues. The CDR3 sequence: CASSVYSNQPQHF. CDR3 sequence (DNA): TGTGCCAGCAGTGTATATAGCAATCAGCCCCAGCATTTT.

This clone was detected a few times. The gene calls are TRBV6-5 and TRBJ1-1, with D possibly being TRBD1 (5 bases). Trimming took off 2 bases at V and 3 bases at J, with 10 bases between the two ends. Germline V lookup: CDR1 MNHEY, CDR2 SVGAGI. CDR3 size: 14 residues. The CDR3 loop reads CASSYRAGHTEAFF. CDR3 nucleotides: TGTGCCAGCAGTTACCGTGCGGGACACACTGAAGCTTTCTTT.

This chain links TRBV5-1 with TRBJ2-3; TRBD2 aligns across 11 bases. Losses at the gene ends were 4 bases for V and 6 bases for J; bases not matched to a gene: 7. CDR3 length equals 15 residues. The germline gives CDR1 SGHRS, CDR2 YFSETQ. CDR3 residues: CASSATSGGADTQYF. The CDR3 DNA is TGCGCCAGCAGCGCAACTAGCGGGGGAGCCGATACGCAGTATTTT.

In the case of this clone: One end of the junction is discordant with germline, which a read error may explain. The chain combines TRBV7-9 with TRBJ2-1; 7 bases agree with TRBD1. The CDR3 covers 13 residues. Germline loops: CDR1 SEHNR, CDR2 FQNEAQ (reference sequence). CDR3 in DNA: TGTGGCAGCAGCTTTACAGGGGTCAATGAGCAGTTCTTC. It encodes CGSSFTGVNEQFF.

The chain recombines TRBV7-8 with TRBJ2-2; the match to TRBD2 covers 8 bases. Germline lookup yields CDR1 SGHVS and CDR2 FQNEAQ. V was clipped by 0 bases and J by 2 bases; unmatched bases: 8. The CDR3 spans 18 residues. CDR3 amino acids: CASSLAGGAGVNTGELFF. The CDR3 region has the DNA TGTGCCAGCAGCTTAGCGGGGGGAGCGGGGGTTAACACCGGGGAGCTGTTTTTT.